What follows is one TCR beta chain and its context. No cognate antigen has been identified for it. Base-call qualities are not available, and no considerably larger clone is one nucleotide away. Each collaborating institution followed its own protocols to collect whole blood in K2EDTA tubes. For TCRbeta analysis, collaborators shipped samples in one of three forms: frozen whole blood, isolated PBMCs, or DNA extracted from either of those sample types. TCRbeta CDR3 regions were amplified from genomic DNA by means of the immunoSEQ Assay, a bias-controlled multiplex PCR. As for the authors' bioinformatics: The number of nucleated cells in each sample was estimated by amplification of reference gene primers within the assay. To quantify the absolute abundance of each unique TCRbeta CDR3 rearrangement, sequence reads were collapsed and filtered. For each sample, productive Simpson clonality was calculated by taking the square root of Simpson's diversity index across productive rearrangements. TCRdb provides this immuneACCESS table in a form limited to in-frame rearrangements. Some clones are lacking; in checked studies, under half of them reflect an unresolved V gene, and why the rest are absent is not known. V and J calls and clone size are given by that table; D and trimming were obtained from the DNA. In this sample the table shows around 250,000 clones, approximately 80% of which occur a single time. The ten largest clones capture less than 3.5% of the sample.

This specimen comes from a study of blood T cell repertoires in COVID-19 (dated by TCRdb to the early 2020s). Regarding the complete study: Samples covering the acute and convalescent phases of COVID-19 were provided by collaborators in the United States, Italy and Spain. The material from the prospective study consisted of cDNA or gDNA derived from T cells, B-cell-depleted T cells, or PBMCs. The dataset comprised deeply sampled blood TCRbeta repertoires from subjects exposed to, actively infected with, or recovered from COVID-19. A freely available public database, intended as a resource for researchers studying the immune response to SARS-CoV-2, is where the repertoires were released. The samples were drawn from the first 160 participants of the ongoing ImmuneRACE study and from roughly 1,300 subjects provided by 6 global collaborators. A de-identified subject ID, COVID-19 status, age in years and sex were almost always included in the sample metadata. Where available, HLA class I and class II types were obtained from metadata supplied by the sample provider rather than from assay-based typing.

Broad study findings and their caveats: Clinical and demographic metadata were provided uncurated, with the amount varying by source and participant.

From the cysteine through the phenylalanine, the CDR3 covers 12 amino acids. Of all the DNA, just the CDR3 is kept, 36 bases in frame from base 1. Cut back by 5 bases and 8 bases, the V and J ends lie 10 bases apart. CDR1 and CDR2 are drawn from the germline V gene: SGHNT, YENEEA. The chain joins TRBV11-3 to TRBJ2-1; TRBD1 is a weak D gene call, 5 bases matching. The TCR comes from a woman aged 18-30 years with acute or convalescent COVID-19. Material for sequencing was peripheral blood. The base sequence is TGTGCCAGCAGCCGACAGTGGGATGAGCAGTTCTTC. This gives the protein CASSRQWDEQFF.